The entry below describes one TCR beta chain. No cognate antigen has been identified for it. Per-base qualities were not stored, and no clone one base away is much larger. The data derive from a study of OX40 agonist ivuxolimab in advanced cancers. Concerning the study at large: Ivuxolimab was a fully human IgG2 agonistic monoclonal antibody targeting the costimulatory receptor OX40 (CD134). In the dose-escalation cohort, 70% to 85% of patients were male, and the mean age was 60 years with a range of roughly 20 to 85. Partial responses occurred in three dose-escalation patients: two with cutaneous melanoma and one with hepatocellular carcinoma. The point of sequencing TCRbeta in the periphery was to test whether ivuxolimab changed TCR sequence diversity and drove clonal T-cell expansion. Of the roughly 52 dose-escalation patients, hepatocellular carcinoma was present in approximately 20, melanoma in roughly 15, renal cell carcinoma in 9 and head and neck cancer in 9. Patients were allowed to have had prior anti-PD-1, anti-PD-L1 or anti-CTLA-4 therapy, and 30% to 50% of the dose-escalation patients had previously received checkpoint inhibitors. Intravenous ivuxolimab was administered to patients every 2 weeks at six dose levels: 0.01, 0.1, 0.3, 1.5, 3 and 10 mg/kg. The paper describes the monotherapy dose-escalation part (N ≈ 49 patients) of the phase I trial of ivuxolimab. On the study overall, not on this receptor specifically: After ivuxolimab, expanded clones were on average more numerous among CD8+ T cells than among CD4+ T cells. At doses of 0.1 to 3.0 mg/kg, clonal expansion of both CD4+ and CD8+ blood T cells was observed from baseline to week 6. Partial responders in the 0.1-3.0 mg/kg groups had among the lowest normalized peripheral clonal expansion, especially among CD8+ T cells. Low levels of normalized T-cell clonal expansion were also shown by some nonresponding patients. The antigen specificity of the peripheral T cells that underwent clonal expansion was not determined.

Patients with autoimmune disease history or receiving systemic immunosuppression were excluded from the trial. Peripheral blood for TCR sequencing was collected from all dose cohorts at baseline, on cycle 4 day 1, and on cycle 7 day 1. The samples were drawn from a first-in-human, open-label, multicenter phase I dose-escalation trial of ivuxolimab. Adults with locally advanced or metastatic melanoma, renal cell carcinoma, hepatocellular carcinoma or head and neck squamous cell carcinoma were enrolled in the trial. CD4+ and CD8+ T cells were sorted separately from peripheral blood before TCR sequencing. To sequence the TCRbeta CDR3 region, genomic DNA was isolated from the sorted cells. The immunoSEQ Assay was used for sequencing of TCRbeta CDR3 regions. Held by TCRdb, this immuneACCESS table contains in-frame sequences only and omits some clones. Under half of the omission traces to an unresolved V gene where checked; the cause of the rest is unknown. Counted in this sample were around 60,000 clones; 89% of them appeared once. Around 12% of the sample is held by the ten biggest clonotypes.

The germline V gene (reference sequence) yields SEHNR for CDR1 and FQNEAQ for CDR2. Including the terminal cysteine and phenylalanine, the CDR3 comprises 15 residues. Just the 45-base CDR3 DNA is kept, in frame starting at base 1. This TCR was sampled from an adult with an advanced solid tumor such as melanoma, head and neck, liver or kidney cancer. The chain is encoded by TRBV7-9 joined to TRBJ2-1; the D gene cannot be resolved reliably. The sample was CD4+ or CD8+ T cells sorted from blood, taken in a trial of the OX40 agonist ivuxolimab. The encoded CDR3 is CAARFPVSPSDEQFF. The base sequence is TGTGCAGCCCGCTTCCCGGTGTCCCCCTCGGATGAGCAGTTCTTC.